A single sample gave rise to the 20 T cell receptor beta chains below, sequenced in a study of PD-1 blockade in classical Hodgkin lymphoma. Sequenced by immunoSEQ multiplex PCR; TCRdb stores in-frame clones only, minus some. The table records about 4,000 clones, around 80% of them present only once. Relapse was seen in all patients after autologous stem cell transplantation, and brentuximab vedotin exposure was variable. Here the sequenced sample was peripheral blood mononuclear cells (PBMCs), taken at baseline. Receptors were obtained from a human donor with classical Hodgkin lymphoma.

The chain links TRBV5-6 to TRBJ2-7; TRBD1 or TRBD2 may be the D gene (6 bases each). Looked up from germline, CDR1 is SGHDT and CDR2 is YYEEEE. Trimming stripped 5 bases from V and 0 bases from J, with 21 bases between. The CDR3 is 17 residues long. The CDR3 DNA sequence: TGTGCCAGCAGTTTGACCGAAAACAGGGACTTCTCCTACGAGCAGTACTTC. Its translation is CASSLTENRDFSYEQYF.

The chain carries TRBV27 and TRBJ2-3; D not resolved. The V end lost 2 bases, the J end lost 2 bases, and 11 bases lay between the germline ends. The CDR3 contains 15 residues. CDR1 and CDR2 from the germline V gene are MNHEY and SMNVEV (reference sequence). In DNA form, the CDR3 reads TGTGCCAGCAGTTTACGCCGAAGGGACACAGATACGCAGTATTTT. Translating gives CASSLRRRDTDTQYF.

This clone has a handful of counts. The genes are TRBV10-2 and TRBJ1-1; D possibly corresponds to TRBD1 (5 bases). This CDR3 comprises 11 residues. V lost 2 bases and J lost 11, with 9 bases in between. Germline lookup yields CDR1 WSHSY and CDR2 SAAADI. CDR3 bases: TGCGCCAGCAGTGAGGGGGGAGCGGCTTTCTTT. Translating gives CASSEGGAAFF.

Judged by abundance, this clone is large. The rearrangement uses TRBV18 and TRBJ2-2; 8 nucleotides agree with TRBD1. V lost 5 bases to trimming and J lost 2 bases; unmatched junction nucleotides: 4. The CDR3 loop spans 15 amino acids. Germline-derived CDR1 and CDR2 are KGHSH and LQKENI. This CDR3 reads CASSVDRGNTGELFF. The CDR3 DNA is TGTGCCAGCTCAGTCGACAGGGGCAACACCGGGGAGCTGTTTTTT.

V and J are TRBV19 and TRBJ2-1, with TRBD2 identical over 7 bases. J gave up 5 bases and V 3 bases, and 7 bases lay outside the gene matches. Germline CDR1 is LNHDA and CDR2 is SQIVND (reference sequence). CDR3 length: 15 residues. The CDR3 reads CASSMASGFNNEQFF. As DNA, the CDR3 is TGTGCCAGTAGTATGGCTAGCGGTTTTAACAATGAGCAGTTCTTC.

V usage is TRBV7-3 and J usage is TRBJ2-7, with 8 positions matching TRBD2. Trimming cost V 5 bases and J 5 bases; bases outside gene matches: 5. Germline V CDR1 and CDR2: SGHTA, FQGTGA. The CDR3 loop spans 13 amino acids. The CDR3 coding sequence is TGTGCCAGCAGCCGGACTAGCATCGACGAGCAGTACTTC. This translates into CASSRTSIDEQYF.

This chain joins TRBV28 and TRBJ1-2; D remains unclear. The CDR3 spans 12 residues. CDR1 MDHEN and CDR2 SYDVKM come from the germline V gene. The V gene lost 5 bases and the J gene lost 8 bases, with 12 bases spanning the gap. The CDR3 sequence: CASSLSLEGYTF. The CDR3 DNA reads TGTGCCAGCAGTCTTAGTTTGGAAGGCTACACCTTC.

This sequence joins TRBV29-1 and TRBJ2-5; TRBD1 matches at 10 bases. Per the germline V gene, CDR1 is SQVTM and CDR2 is ANQGSEA. The CDR3 extends over 15 amino acids. V was pared by 2 bases and J by 4 bases, with 7 bases of the junction left unmatched. CDR3 nucleotide sequence: TGCAGCGTTGAACCGGGACAGGGGCGTTCAGAGACCCAGTACTTC. This codes for CSVEPGQGRSETQYF. The whole variable domain, filled in from reference TRBV29-1 and TRBJ2-5, reads SAVISQKPSRDICQRGTSLTIQCQVDSQVTMMFWYRQQPGQSLTLIATANQGSEATYESGFVIDKFPISRPNLTFSTLTVSNMSPEDSSIYLCSVEPGQGRSETQYFGPGTRLLVL.

The rearrangement links TRBV6-1 to TRBJ2-7; a weak D match, TRBD1 (5 bases). Germline V gene data show CDR1 as MNHNS and CDR2 as SASEGT. V lost 10 bases and J lost 1, with 14 bases in between. The CDR3 consists of 13 residues. The CDR3 region is CANALGPSYEQYF. The CDR3 DNA reads as TGTGCCAACGCGTTGGGGCCTTCCTACGAGCAGTACTTC.

The chain combines TRBV5-1 with TRBJ2-7; the D is unclear. CDR3 size: 14 residues. The germline gives CDR1 SGHRS, CDR2 YFSETQ. The V end lost 0 bases, the J end lost 2 bases, and 9 bases lay between the germline ends. The CDR3 DNA sequence: TGCGCCAGCAGCTTGGACGGCAGCACCTACGAGCAGTACTTC. As protein: CASSLDGSTYEQYF. The full variable domain, with the rest looked up from reference TRBV5-1 and TRBJ2-7, is KAGVTQTPRYLIKTRGQQVTLSCSPISGHRSVSWYQQTPGQGLQFLFEYFSETQRNKGNFPGRFSGRQFSNSRSEMNVSTLELGDSALYLCASSLDGSTYEQYFGPGTRLTVT.

The chain uses TRBV7-8 and TRBJ2-2, with 12 positions matching TRBD1. V shed 5 bases and J 7 bases; nucleotides not matched to a gene: 11. The germline V gene has CDR1 SGHVS and CDR2 FQNEAQ. The CDR3 runs to 17 residues. DNA of the CDR3: TGTGCCAGCAGCAATCAAGCGGGACAGGGGGCAAACGGGGAGCTGTTTTTT. It translates to CASSNQAGQGANGELFF.

This chain connects TRBV6-1 to TRBJ2-1, with D perhaps given as TRBD1 or TRBD2 (5 bases each). Trimming removed 2 bases at V and 4 bases at J, with 12 bases between. Germline V CDR1 and CDR2: MNHNS, SASEGT. The length of the CDR3 is 15 residues. This CDR3 reads CASSERTRDYNEQFF. The CDR3 region has the DNA TGTGCCAGCAGTGAAAGGACACGGGATTACAATGAGCAGTTCTTC.

This rearrangement joins TRBV27 to TRBJ1-6; D gene ambiguous. CDR3 length equals 13 residues. Trimming pared 5 bases from V and 9 bases from J, leaving 11 bases between. Germline CDR1 and CDR2: MNHEY and SMNVEV (reference sequence). In DNA, the CDR3 is TGTGCCAGCAGTCTCCCTGGAGGTTCACCCCTCCACTTT. This codes for CASSLPGGSPLHF.

This rearrangement joins TRBV7-2 to TRBJ2-1; the D gene is possibly TRBD2 (7 bases). Trimming took off 5 bases at V and 5 bases at J, with 16 bases between the two ends. The CDR3 runs 15 residues. CDR1 and CDR2 (germline): SGHTA, FQGNSA. The CDR3 sequence is CASSPHRGANNEQFF. The CDR3 bases are TGTGCCAGCAGCCCCCATCGGGGGGCAAACAATGAGCAGTTCTTC. Drawing the rest from reference TRBV7-2 and TRBJ2-1, the complete variable domain is GAGVSQSPSNKVTEKGKDVELRCDPISGHTALYWYRQSLGQGLEFLIYFQGNSAPDKSGLPSDRFSAERTGGSVSTLTIQRTQQEDSAVYLCASSPHRGANNEQFFGPGTRLTVL.

The rearrangement joins TRBV7-8 to TRBJ2-2, with D uncertain. The CDR3 covers 13 residues. Germline V gene data show CDR1 as SGHVS and CDR2 as FQNEAQ. V was cut by 6 bases and J by 0 bases, with 5 bases left in between. The CDR3 DNA reads as TGTGCCAGCAGACAATCGAACACCGGGGAGCTGTTTTTT. Its translation: CASRQSNTGELFF.

This clone has only one observation. The gene calls are TRBV9 and TRBJ1-1, with D possibly being TRBD1 (5 bases). Per the germline V gene, CDR1 is SGDLS and CDR2 is YYNGEE. V was cut by 4 bases and J by 0 bases, with 10 bases left in between. The CDR3 is 14 amino acids. The CDR3 DNA reads TGTGCCAGCAGCCCGGACATTTTGAACACTGAAGCTTTCTTT. This encodes CASSPDILNTEAFF.

This clone was seen only a few times. The chain joins TRBV5-4 to TRBJ2-1; D call uncertain. The V and J ends lost 4 bases and 0 bases respectively, with 11 bases between them. The germline gives CDR1 SGHNT, CDR2 YYREEE (reference sequence). The CDR3 covers 15 residues. The CDR3 DNA follows: TGTGCCAGCAGCCTGGCGGACCTCTCCTACAATGAGCAGTTCTTC. This encodes CASSLADLSYNEQFF.

The rearrangement uses TRBV7-6 and TRBJ2-3, with TRBD1 identical over 8 bases. Germline CDR1 SGHVS, CDR2 FNYEAQ. This CDR3 has 14 amino acids. V lost 3 bases and J lost 4; bases outside the gene matches: 3. The CDR3 coding sequence is TGTGCCAGCAGCTTGTGGACAGGGTCAGATACGCAGTATTTT. Residues: CASSLWTGSDTQYF.

The V call is TRBV5-6, the J call TRBJ2-7; D gene unclear. CDR3 length: 13 amino acids. Germline CDR1 SGHDT, CDR2 YYEEEE. The V gene lost 0 bases and the J gene lost 6 bases, with 10 bases spanning the gap. CDR3 nucleotide sequence: TGTGCCAGCAGCTTGGGCAGGACCTTCGAGCAGTACTTC. Amino acid sequence: CASSLGRTFEQYF.

The rearrangement links TRBV4-3 to TRBJ2-7; D is undetermined. CDR3 size: 15 residues. V was trimmed by 0 bases and J by 3 bases, leaving 12 bases between them. Looked up from germline, CDR1 is LGHNA and CDR2 is YSLEER. The CDR3: CASSQDVGWDYEQYF. In DNA form, the CDR3 reads TGCGCCAGCAGCCAAGATGTCGGTTGGGACTACGAGCAGTACTTC.